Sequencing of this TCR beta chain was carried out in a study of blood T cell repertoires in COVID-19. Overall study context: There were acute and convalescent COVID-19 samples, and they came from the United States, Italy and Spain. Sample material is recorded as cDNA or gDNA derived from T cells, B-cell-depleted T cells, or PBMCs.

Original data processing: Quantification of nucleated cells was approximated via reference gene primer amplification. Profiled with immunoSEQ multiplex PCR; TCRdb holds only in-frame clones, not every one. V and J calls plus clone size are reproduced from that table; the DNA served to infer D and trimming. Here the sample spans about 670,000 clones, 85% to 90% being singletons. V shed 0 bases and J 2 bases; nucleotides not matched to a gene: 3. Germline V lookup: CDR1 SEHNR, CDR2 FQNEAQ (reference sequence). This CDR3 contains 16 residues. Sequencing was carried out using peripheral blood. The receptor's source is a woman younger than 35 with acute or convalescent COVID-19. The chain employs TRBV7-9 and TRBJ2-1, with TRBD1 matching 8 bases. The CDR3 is CASSLAGTGAYNEQFF. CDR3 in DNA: TGTGCCAGCAGCTTAGCCGGGACAGGAGCCTACAATGAGCAGTTCTTC.